These 8 T cell receptor beta chains were all obtained from the same sample, sequenced in a study of T cell responses to AZD1222 COVID-19 vaccine. This table comes from immunoSEQ multiplex PCR, and its TCRdb copy is limited to in-frame clones, with some not included. The sample shows 75,000 to 80,000 clones, roughly 90% of them seen only once. Specimen: peripheral blood, collected 28 days after the second AZD1222 dose. The receptor set was obtained from an adult who received the AZD1222 COVID-19 vaccine.

The chain is built from TRBV5-8 and TRBJ1-4, with 9 positions matching TRBD1. CDR1 is SGHTS, CDR2 YDEGEE, per germline. The ends lost 0 bases at V and 9 bases at J; junction bases unmatched: 12. This CDR3 has 17 amino acids. CDR3 region: CASSLAGTGIGMKKLFF. CDR3 DNA: TGTGCCAGCAGCTTGGCTGGGACAGGGATTGGGATGAAAAAACTGTTTTTT.

This clone was observed a handful of times. Other DNA sequences in the same sample also yield this CDR3. The V gene is TRBV5-1, the J gene TRBJ2-7; D is possibly TRBD2 (5 bases). The V gene lost 4 bases and the J gene lost 0 bases, with 8 bases spanning the gap. This CDR3 spans 13 amino acids. The germline gives CDR1 SGHRS, CDR2 YFSETQ. The DNA of the CDR3 is TGCGCCAGCAGCGGTGGGAGCTCCTACGAGCAGTACTTC. As protein: CASSGGSSYEQYF.

The chain joins TRBV30 to TRBJ2-5, with 8 nucleotides matching TRBD1. Germline V gene lookup returns CDR1 GTSNPN and CDR2 SVGIG (reference sequence). The junction had 22 bases not matched to a gene; V was cut back by 4 bases and J by 3 bases. This CDR3 contains 19 residues. Here the CDR3 DNA reads TGTGCCTGGACCTCCCCCCGAGTCCTAATCACAGGGGGTAAAGAGACCCAGTACTTC. It is translated as CAWTSPRVLITGGKETQYF.

The J gene is TRBJ1-5, the V gene TRBV19, with 11 bases that match TRBD1. Germline CDR1 and CDR2: LNHDA and SQIVND (reference sequence). CDR3 size: 17 residues. V shed 7 bases, J shed 6 bases, and the junction held 14 bases outside the gene matches. CDR3 sequence: CASTDGTGGGNGQPQHF. The CDR3 DNA reads TGTGCCAGTACTGATGGGACAGGGGGTGGGAACGGTCAGCCCCAGCATTTT.

The CDR3 region has the DNA TGTGCCAGCAGTTACCCCGGGACTAGCTACGAGCAGTACTTC. Translating gives CASSYPGTSYEQYF. This sequence joins TRBV6-2 or TRBV6-3 and TRBJ2-7, with 8 bases fitting TRBD2. The germline CDR1 and CDR2 sequences are MNHEY and SVGEGT. This CDR3 spans 14 amino acids. V lost 2 bases and J lost 3; bases outside the gene matches: 3.

The chain is built from TRBV6-6 and TRBJ2-7; weak D call: TRBD2 (6 bases). In germline, CDR1 is MNHNY, CDR2 SVGAGI (reference sequence). The ends were cut back, 0 bases at V and 0 bases at J, with 9 bases in the middle. The CDR3 spans 15 residues. The CDR3 protein is CASSYSAGPSYEQYF. Here the CDR3 DNA reads TGTGCCAGCAGTTACTCGGCGGGGCCCTCCTACGAGCAGTACTTC.

The chain combines TRBV27 with TRBJ2-1; TRBD2 matches 7 bases. Germline V gives CDR1 MNHEY, CDR2 SMNVEV (reference sequence). The V gene end was trimmed by 5 bases and the J gene end by 7 bases; junction bases not matched to a gene: 2. The CDR3 totals 12 residues. CDR3 nucleotide sequence: TGTGCCAGCAGTGAAGCGGGGAATGAGCAGTTCTTC. Protein sequence: CASSEAGNEQFF.

This rearrangement joins TRBV3-1 (or the pseudogene TRBV3-2) to TRBJ2-5; perhaps TRBD2 as D (5 bases). CDR3 size: 13 residues. Trimming stripped 1 base from V and 5 bases from J, with 8 bases between. CDR1 is LGHDT and CDR2 is YNNKEL in the germline V gene (reference sequence). CDR3 in DNA: TGTGCCAGCAGCCAAGGAGGGTATGAGACCCAGTACTTC. Residues: CASSQGGYETQYF.